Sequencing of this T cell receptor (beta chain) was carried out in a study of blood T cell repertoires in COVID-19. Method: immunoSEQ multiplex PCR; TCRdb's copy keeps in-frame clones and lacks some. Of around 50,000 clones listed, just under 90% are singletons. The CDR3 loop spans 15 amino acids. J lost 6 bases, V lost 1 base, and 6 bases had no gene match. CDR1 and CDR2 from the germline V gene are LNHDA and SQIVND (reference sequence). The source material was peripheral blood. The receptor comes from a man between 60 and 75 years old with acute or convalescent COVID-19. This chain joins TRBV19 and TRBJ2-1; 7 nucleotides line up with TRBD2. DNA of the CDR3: TGTGCCAGTAGTATAGGGGGAGGGGTCGGCAATGAGCAGTTCTTC. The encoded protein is CASSIGGGVGNEQFF.